These 14 T cell receptor beta chains were sequenced from one sample in a study of blood T cell repertoires in COVID-19 (dated by TCRdb to between 2020 and 2021). The library was made by the immunoSEQ multiplex PCR assay. TCRdb carries this immuneACCESS record with in-frame sequences only. Its versions omit some clonotypes, under half of them owing to an unresolved V gene in the studies checked, with the rest unexplained. In all, the sample holds roughly 79,000 clones, and around nine tenths of those were seen once. The ten top clones hold roughly 5% of the sample. The sample was peripheral blood. The receptor source for this set is a woman older than 75 with active or convalescent COVID-19.

This chain connects TRBV5-6 to TRBJ1-5, with 10 bases lining up with TRBD1. J gave up 1 base and V 3 bases, and 4 bases lay outside the gene matches. The CDR3 sequence is 16 residues long. Germline CDR1 and CDR2: SGHDT and YYEEEE. The CDR3 bases are TGTGCCAGCAGCTCGACAGGGGGCTTGAGCAATCAGCCCCAGCATTTT. This translates into CASSSTGGLSNQPQHF.

CDR3 coding DNA: TGTGCCTGGAGTGTACAGGGATTTACTGAAGCTTTCTTT. It codes for CAWSVQGFTEAFF. The rearrangement joins TRBV30 to TRBJ1-1, with D possibly TRBD1 on 6 matching bases. Germline V gives CDR1 GTSNPN, CDR2 SVGIG (reference sequence). Trimming removed 0 bases at V and 5 bases at J, with 10 bases between. The CDR3 covers 13 residues.

The genes are TRBV19 and TRBJ1-2; TRBD1 matches at 8 bases. Germline loops: CDR1 LNHDA, CDR2 SQIVND (reference sequence). The CDR3 consists of 13 residues. V trimming: 5 bases; J trimming: 4 bases; junction bases outside the gene matches: 3. The CDR3 DNA reads as TGTGCCAGTAGTCGACAGGGGACCTATGGCTACACCTTC. Its translation: CASSRQGTYGYTF.

This clone was seen once. The rearrangement links TRBV29-1 to TRBJ1-1; D call uncertain. Trimming left V 7 bases short and J 7 bases short, with 16 bases between. Germline CDR1 is SQVTM and CDR2 is ANQGSEA. This CDR3 comprises 12 residues. The CDR3 DNA sequence: TGCAGCGGGGAGAGCCCGTGGGGTGAAGCTTTCTTT. It specifies CSGESPWGEAFF.

The V gene is TRBV5-1, the J gene TRBJ2-5; 7 bases align to TRBD2. The CDR3 has 17 residues. Germline values: CDR1 SGHRS, CDR2 YFSETQ. The ends lost 4 bases at V and 5 bases at J; junction bases unmatched: 17. This chain's CDR3 is CASSLFREEDIWETQYF. CDR3 coding DNA: TGCGCCAGCAGCCTCTTCCGGGAGGAGGATATCTGGGAGACCCAGTACTTC.

V usage is TRBV4-1 and J usage is TRBJ1-1; D is uncertain. The CDR3 runs 15 residues. CDR1 is MGHRA and CDR2 is YSYEKL in the germline V gene. Trimming cost V 0 bases and J 5 bases, with 13 bases left between them. The CDR3 DNA reads as TGCGCCAGCAGCCAAGAACGTTCGGGGAGGACTGAAGCTTTCTTT. Translation: CASSQERSGRTEAFF.

This chain connects TRBV7-2 to TRBJ2-1, with a tentative D call TRBD2 (7 bases). Germline V CDR1 and CDR2: SGHTA, FQGNSA. The CDR3 has 14 amino acids. The V gene lost 1 base and the J gene lost 8 bases, with 12 bases spanning the gap. CDR3 sequence (DNA): TGTGCCAGCAGCTTAGGGGGGGGGCAGGATGAGCAGTTCTTC. Amino acid sequence: CASSLGGGQDEQFF.

The rearrangement joins TRBV7-6 to TRBJ1-6, with 8 bases fitting TRBD1. V gave up 5 bases and J gave up 0 bases; unmatched junction bases: 12. This CDR3 is built from 19 residues. The germline V gene has CDR1 SGHVS and CDR2 FNYEAQ. The CDR3 protein is CASSQTANTGGSYNSPLHF. For the CDR3, the DNA is TGTGCCAGCAGCCAAACGGCCAACACAGGGGGCTCCTATAATTCACCCCTCCACTTT.

V usage is TRBV2 and J usage is TRBJ2-7, with D perhaps TRBD2 (7 bases). The CDR3 covers 12 residues. Trimming pared 4 bases from V and 7 bases from J, leaving 11 bases between. The V gene's germline CDR1 is SNHLY and CDR2 FYNNEI. The CDR3 region has the DNA TGTGCCAGCAGTGTAAGGGGGGGTGAGCAGTACTTC. Translating it yields CASSVRGGEQYF.

This chain uses TRBV4-1 with TRBJ2-7, with 10 positions matching TRBD1. CDR1 is MGHRA, CDR2 YSYEKL, per germline. The CDR3 consists of 16 residues. V lost 4 bases, J lost 2 bases, and 8 bases stayed unmatched. The CDR3: CASSPLGQGFTYEQYF. Here the CDR3 DNA reads TGCGCCAGCAGCCCATTGGGACAGGGGTTCACCTACGAGCAGTACTTC.

The CDR3 loop is CAISEYTYEQYF. The CDR3 nucleotides read TGTGCCATCAGTGAATACACCTACGAGCAGTACTTC. The chain combines TRBV10-3 with TRBJ2-7, with D uncertain. CDR3 length equals 12 residues. The germline gives CDR1 ENHRY, CDR2 SYGVKD. Deletions cut 3 bases from V and 2 bases from J, with 5 bases between.

The chain joins TRBV7-6 to TRBJ1-1; D unresolved. The CDR3 loop spans 13 amino acids. The germline V gene has CDR1 SGHVS and CDR2 FNYEAQ. The V end lost 5 bases, the J end lost 4 bases, and 11 bases lay between the germline ends. CDR3 sequence: CASSAGLLTEAFF. In nucleotides, the CDR3 is TGTGCCAGCAGCGCCGGGTTGCTCACTGAAGCTTTCTTT.

The chain carries TRBV28 and TRBJ2-7, with unresolved D. V gave up 7 bases and J gave up 3 bases, with 10 bases separating them. Germline V gene lookup returns CDR1 MDHEN and CDR2 SYDVKM. There are 12 residues in the CDR3. The CDR3, as DNA: TGTGCCAGCACGAGGAGTGGCTACGAGCAGTACTTC. It encodes CASTRSGYEQYF.

This chain joins TRBV10-3 and TRBJ2-3, with 9 bases that match TRBD2. The V gene end was trimmed by 4 bases and the J gene end by 3 bases; junction bases not matched to a gene: 5. Germline V gene lookup returns CDR1 ENHRY and CDR2 SYGVKD. The CDR3 runs 15 residues. The CDR3 DNA reads as TGTGCCATCAGTGCGACTAGCGGTGTAACAGATACGCAGTATTTT. This codes for CAISATSGVTDTQYF.